Reported below is one TCR beta chain. This sample stems from a study of blood T cell repertoires in COVID-19. Study details: Italy, Spain and the United States were the sources of the convalescent and acute COVID-19 samples. T cells, B-cell-depleted T cells, or PBMCs supplied cDNA or gDNA.

Original handling: Nucleated cell number was recorded as an estimate derived from reference gene primer amplification. Generated by immunoSEQ multiplex PCR, the TCRdb table keeps only in-frame clones and is missing some. The D gene and trimming were derived from the DNA, and the V and J assignments and clone size from that table. The repertoire holds about 40,000 clones, with around 90% as singletons. The sequence was obtained from a human donor in a cohort sampled during active COVID-19. Material: peripheral blood.

The DNA for the CDR3 is TGTGCCAGCAGCTTCGGGAGGACTGAAGCTTTCTTT. Translated: CASSFGRTEAFF. The gene calls are TRBV28 and TRBJ1-1; D is undetermined. Germline CDR1 MDHEN, CDR2 SYDVKM. The CDR3 extends over 12 amino acids. The V and J ends lost 6 bases and 5 bases respectively, with 10 bases between them.